This T cell receptor beta chain comes out of a study of blood T cells in healthy people across ages. General study points: Long-lived and aged donors differed, with more naive CD4+ cells and higher diversity in the long-lived.

As for this clonotype: No antigen is known for it.

A second PCR, run for roughly 7 to 12 cycles, used a sample-barcoded 5' primer plus a J-beta primer mix. At least 3 million CDR3-containing paired-end reads were obtained per sample. TCRdb re-called the 5' RACE reads through MiXCR, storing one row per CDR3 protein. The data show around 780,000 distinct CDR3 sequences, about 56% seen once. Germline V gives CDR1 SEHNR, CDR2 FQNEAQ (reference sequence). Losses at the gene ends were 5 bases for V and 0 bases for J; bases not matched to a gene: 11. The CDR3 covers 18 residues. The authors drew around 9.4 milliliters of peripheral blood from each donor. Total RNA, at least 5 micrograms per sample, came from PBMCs.

Sequenced sample: blood. The TCR comes from a man aged 35-49 years in good health. This sequence joins TRBV7-9 and TRBJ2-4, with 9 bases that match TRBD1. The CDR3 DNA follows: TGTGCCAGCAGCATACAGGGGGCCGGATACCCAGCCAAAAACATTCAGTACTTC. Residues: CASSIQGAGYPAKNIQYF.